Given below is one T cell receptor (beta chain) in context. Its antigen is still unknown. Germline trimming cut 1 base from V and 3 bases from J; bases unmatched to any gene: 1. Germline values: CDR1 SGHNT, CDR2 YYREEE (reference sequence). The CDR3 runs to 13 residues. This record comes from a study of cytomegalovirus exposure and HLA in healthy donors. Study observations and caveats: Confirmation was obtained in vitro that a few CMV-associated chains are specific for CMV antigens.

Assay used: immunoSEQ multiplex PCR; TCRdb lists only in-frame clones, some missing. The repertoire holds roughly 140,000 clones, with roughly nine tenths as singletons. The gene calls are TRBV5-4 and TRBJ2-7; the match to TRBD1 covers 7 bases. Sequencing input: PBMCs. The receptor's source is a woman between 18 and 30 years old in good health and CMV-seropositive. CDR3 DNA sequence: TGTGCCAGCAGCTTGTGGGACAGCTACGAGCAGTACTTC. Amino acids: CASSLWDSYEQYF.